The clone carrying this TCR beta chain appeared many times. Its antigen remains unidentified. CDR3 size: 10 residues. CDR1 and CDR2 from the germline V gene are MDHEN and SYDVKM. Trimming took 8 bases from V and 8 from J, leaving 6 bases between them. The data were obtained in a study of HIV-infected children after antiretroviral therapy interruption. RNA-based 3' RACE libraries used unique molecular identifiers. MiXCR, applied by TCRdb to the 3' RACE reads, yields one record per CDR3 protein. Of around 50,000 distinct CDR3 sequences in the sample, approximately 4.3% were seen once. Treatment noted: PENTA 11 planned treatment interruption arm or continuous ART arm. Overall study results and limits: Naive CD4+ sequences overlapped less between time points once interruption began.

The receptor was isolated from a pool of human donors with HIV. The chain is built from TRBV28 and TRBJ2-2; D remains ambiguous. Sample: CD45RA+ CD4+ T cells from PBMCs, pooled from several time points, taken from a donor given antiretroviral therapy, either interrupted or continuous. Subset given: naive CD4+ CD45RA+ CD45RO- T cells. CDR3 region: CASESGELFF. CDR3 sequence (DNA): TGTGCCAGCGAATCGGGGGAGCTGTTTTTT.